This TCR beta chain was documented in a study of cytomegalovirus exposure and HLA in healthy donors. The CDR3 runs to 14 residues. Germline V gives CDR1 SGHNT, CDR2 YENEEA. J gave up 5 bases and V 5 bases, and 8 bases lay outside the gene matches. In its sample, this clone was seen once. Antigen specificity is unknown. PCR used 60 Vbeta primers and 13 Jbeta primers. Sequenced by immunoSEQ multiplex PCR; TCRdb stores in-frame clones only, minus some. The data hold 65,000 to 80,000 clones, with approximately 69% observed a single time. Study results and caveats: Later analysis revealed greater clonal expansion in HLA-associated TCR beta chains than in equally common others. Reportedly, HLA-A and HLA-B alleles of most subjects were accurately predicted from TCR beta.

The TCR originated in a man between 40 and 49 years old in good health and CMV-seropositive. The chain couples TRBV11-3 to TRBJ1-2; 7 bases are a match to TRBD1. Source material: PBMCs. CDR3 coding DNA: TGTGCCAGCAGCCTTTCGACAGGGACGTATGGCTACACCTTC. It specifies CASSLSTGTYGYTF.